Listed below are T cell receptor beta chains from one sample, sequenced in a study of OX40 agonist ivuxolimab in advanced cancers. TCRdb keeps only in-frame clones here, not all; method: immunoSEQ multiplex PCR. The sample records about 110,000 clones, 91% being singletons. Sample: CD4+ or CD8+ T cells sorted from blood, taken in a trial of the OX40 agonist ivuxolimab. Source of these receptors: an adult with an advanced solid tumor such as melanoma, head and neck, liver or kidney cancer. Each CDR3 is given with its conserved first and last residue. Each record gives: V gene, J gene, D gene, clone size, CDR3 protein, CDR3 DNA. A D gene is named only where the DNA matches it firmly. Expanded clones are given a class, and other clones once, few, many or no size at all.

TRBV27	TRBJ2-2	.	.	CASSQLKQTGELFF	TGTGCCAGCAGTCAACTAAAGCAAACCGGGGAGCTGTTTTTT
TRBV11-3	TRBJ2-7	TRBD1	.	CASSFGQGGTYEQYF	TGTGCCAGCAGCTTTGGACAGGGGGGAACCTACGAGCAGTACTTC
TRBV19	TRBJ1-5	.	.	CASSKTDSNQPQHF	TGTGCCAGTAGTAAGACAGATAGCAATCAGCCCCAGCATTTT
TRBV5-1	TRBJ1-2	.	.	CASSLFGAESYGYTF	TGCGCCAGCAGCTTGTTCGGGGCCGAATCCTATGGCTACACCTTC
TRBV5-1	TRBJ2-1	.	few	CASSLRRGNNEQFF	TGCGCCAGCAGCTTGCGCCGGGGCAACAATGAGCAGTTCTTC
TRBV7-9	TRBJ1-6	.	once	CASSRSIGKDSPLHF	TGTGCCAGCAGCCGTTCTATAGGGAAGGACTCACCCCTCCACTTT
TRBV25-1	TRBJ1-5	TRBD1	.	CASLGGDRNF	TGTGCCAGCCTGGGGGGGGACAGGAATTTT
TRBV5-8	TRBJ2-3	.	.	CASSLGGQLGGSSTDTQYF	TGTGCCAGCAGCTTGGGGGGCCAACTGGGCGGGTCAAGCACAGATACGCAGTATTTT
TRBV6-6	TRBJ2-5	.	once	CASSYPLGQETQYF	TGTGCCAGCAGTTACCCCCTAGGACAAGAGACCCAGTACTTC
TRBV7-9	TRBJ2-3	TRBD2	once	CASSLVPAGYDTQYF	TGTGCCAGCAGCTTAGTTCCAGCGGGGTACGATACGCAGTATTTT
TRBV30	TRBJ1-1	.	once	CAWSKQGYTEAFF	TGTGCCTGGAGTAAGCAGGGCTACACTGAAGCTTTCTTT
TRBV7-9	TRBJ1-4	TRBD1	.	CASSQGQGSTNEKLFF	TGTGCCAGCAGCCAGGGACAGGGGTCAACTAATGAAAAACTGTTTTTT
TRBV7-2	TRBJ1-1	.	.	CASSLSGYTEAFF	TGTGCCAGCAGCTTGTCAGGGTACACTGAAGCTTTCTTT
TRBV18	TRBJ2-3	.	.	CASSPEDTQYF	TGTGCCAGCTCACCGGAAGATACGCAGTATTTT
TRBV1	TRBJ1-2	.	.	CTSSQDWDRDCNGYTF	TGCACCAGCAGCCAAGATTGGGACAGGGACTGTAACGGCTACACCTTC
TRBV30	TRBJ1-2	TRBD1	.	CAWTGGGYGYTF	TGTGCCTGGACAGGGGGAGGGTATGGCTACACCTTC
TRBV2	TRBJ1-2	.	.	CASSRDRAGYTF	TGTGCCAGCAGCCGGGACCGGGCTGGCTACACCTTC
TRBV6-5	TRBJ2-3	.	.	CASSGVNSDTQYF	TGTGCCAGCAGCGGGGTTAATTCAGATACGCAGTATTTT
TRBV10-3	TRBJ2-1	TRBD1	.	CAISDSGTGSYNEQFF	TGTGCCATCAGTGACTCCGGGACAGGGTCTTACAATGAGCAGTTCTTC
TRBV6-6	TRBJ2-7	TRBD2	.	CASRRPGLGSYEQYF	TGTGCCAGCAGGCGCCCGGGACTAGGGTCCTACGAGCAGTACTTC
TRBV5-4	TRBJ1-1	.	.	CASSGGMNTEAFF	TGTGCCAGCAGCGGGGGAATGAACACTGAAGCTTTCTTT
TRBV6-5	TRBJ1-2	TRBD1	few	CASSQPDRSYGYTF	TGTGCCAGCAGTCAACCGGACAGGAGCTATGGCTACACCTTC
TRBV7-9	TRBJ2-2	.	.	CASSRGRREDLYTGELFF	TGTGCCAGCAGCAGGGGGCGGCGGGAGGACCTATACACCGGGGAGCTGTTTTTT
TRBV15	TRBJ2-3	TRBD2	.	CATSRDERGGAADTQYF	TGTGCCACCAGCAGAGACGAGCGGGGGGGAGCCGCAGATACGCAGTATTTT
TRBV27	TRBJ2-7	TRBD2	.	CASSQMASGSYEQYF	TGTGCCAGCAGCCAGATGGCTAGCGGGAGTTACGAGCAGTACTTC
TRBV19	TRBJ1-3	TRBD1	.	CASSITAWDRYSGNTIYF	TGTGCCAGTAGTATAACGGCGTGGGACAGATACTCTGGAAACACCATATATTTT
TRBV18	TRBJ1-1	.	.	CASSPSQGGVTEAFF	TGTGCCAGCTCACCGTCACAGGGTGGGGTCACTGAAGCTTTCTTT
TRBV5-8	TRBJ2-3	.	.	CASSLLRGPSTDTQYF	TGTGCCAGCAGCTTGCTCAGGGGCCCTAGCACAGATACGCAGTATTTT
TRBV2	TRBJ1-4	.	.	CASSERGGTTNEKLFF	TGTGCCAGCAGTGAACGGGGGGGGACAACTAATGAAAAACTGTTTTTT
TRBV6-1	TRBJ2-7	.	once	CASSDTHPTGSWEEYF	TGTGCCAGCAGTGACACGCACCCCACAGGGTCGTGGGAGGAGTACTTC
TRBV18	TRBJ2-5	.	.	CASSPPGVETQYF	TGTGCCAGCTCACCCCCGGGGGTAGAGACCCAGTACTTC
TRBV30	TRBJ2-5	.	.	CAWSVGRGGETQYF	TGTGCCTGGAGTGTAGGGCGGGGCGGGGAGACCCAGTACTTC
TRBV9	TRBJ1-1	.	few	CASSVSLDTEAFF	TGTGCCAGCAGCGTTTCGTTAGACACTGAAGCTTTCTTT
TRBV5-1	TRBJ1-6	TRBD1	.	CASSGGQDNSPLHF	TGCGCCAGCAGCGGGGGACAGGATAATTCACCCCTCCACTTT
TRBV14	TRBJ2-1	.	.	CASSPLGGHTLGSYNEQFF	TGTGCCAGCAGCCCATTGGGCGGGCACACCCTTGGATCCTACAATGAGCAGTTCTTC
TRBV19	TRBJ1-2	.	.	CASSIGGHLRYGYTF	TGTGCCAGTAGTATCGGCGGTCACTTACGGTATGGCTACACCTTC
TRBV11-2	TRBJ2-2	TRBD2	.	CASSSAGTTYTGELFF	TGTGCCAGCAGCTCTGCCGGGACTACCTACACCGGGGAGCTGTTTTTT
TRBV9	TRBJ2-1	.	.	CASSDREGDEQFF	TGTGCCAGCAGCGACAGGGAGGGCGATGAGCAGTTCTTC
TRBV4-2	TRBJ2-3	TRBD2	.	CASSRTSGSDTQYF	TGTGCCAGCAGTCGGACTAGCGGGAGTGATACGCAGTATTTT
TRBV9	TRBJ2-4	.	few	CASSSHREIKNIQYF	TGTGCCAGCAGCTCCCACAGGGAAATCAAAAACATTCAGTACTTC
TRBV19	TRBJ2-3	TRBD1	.	CASSRTGSGDTQYF	TGTGCCAGTAGCAGGACAGGGTCGGGAGATACGCAGTATTTT
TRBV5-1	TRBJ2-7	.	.	CASSFGGIYEQYF	TGCGCCAGCAGCTTTGGGGGTATCTACGAGCAGTACTTC
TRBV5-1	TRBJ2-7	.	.	CASSLRGVSFKIPYEQYF	TGCGCCAGCAGCTTGAGAGGCGTTTCGTTTAAGATACCCTACGAGCAGTACTTC
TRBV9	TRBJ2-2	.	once	CASSVVGQMNTGELFF	TGTGCCAGCAGCGTAGTAGGTCAGATGAACACCGGGGAGCTGTTTTTT
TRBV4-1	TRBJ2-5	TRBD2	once	CASSQLGSGGAGETQYF	TGCGCCAGCAGCCAATTGGGTAGCGGGGGGGCAGGAGAGACCCAGTACTTC
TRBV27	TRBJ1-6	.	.	CASSLLNGALHF	TGTGCCAGCAGTTTATTAAATGGGGCCCTCCACTTT
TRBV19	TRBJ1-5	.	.	CASSGGNPNQPQHF	TGTGCCAGTAGTGGCGGGAATCCAAATCAGCCCCAGCATTTT
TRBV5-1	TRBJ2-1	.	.	CASSLGGDEQFF	TGCGCCAGCAGCTTGGGTGGGGATGAGCAGTTCTTC
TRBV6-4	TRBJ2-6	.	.	CASRQASGANVLTF	TGTGCCAGCAGACAGGCGTCTGGGGCCAACGTCCTGACTTTC
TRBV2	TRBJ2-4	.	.	CASSVQEAKNIQYF	TGTGCCAGCAGTGTTCAGGAAGCCAAAAACATTCAGTACTTC
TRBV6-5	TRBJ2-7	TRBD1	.	CASSLIDRDEQYF	TGTGCCAGCAGCCTCATCGACAGGGACGAGCAGTACTTC